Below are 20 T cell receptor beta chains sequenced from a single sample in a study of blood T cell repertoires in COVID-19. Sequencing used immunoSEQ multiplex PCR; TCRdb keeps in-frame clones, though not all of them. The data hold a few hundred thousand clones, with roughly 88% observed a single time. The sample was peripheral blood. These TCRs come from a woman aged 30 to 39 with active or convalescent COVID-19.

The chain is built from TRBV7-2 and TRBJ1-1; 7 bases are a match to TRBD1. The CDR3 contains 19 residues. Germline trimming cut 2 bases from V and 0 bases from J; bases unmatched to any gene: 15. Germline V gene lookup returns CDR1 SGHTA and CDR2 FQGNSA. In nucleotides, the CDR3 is TGTGCCAGCAGCTTATGGCTCAGGGGGATCTCCCGCATGAACACTGAAGCTTTCTTT. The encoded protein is CASSLWLRGISRMNTEAFF.

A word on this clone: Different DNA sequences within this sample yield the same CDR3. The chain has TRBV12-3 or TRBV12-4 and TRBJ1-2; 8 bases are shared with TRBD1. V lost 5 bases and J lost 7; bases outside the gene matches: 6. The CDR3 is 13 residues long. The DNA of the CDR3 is TGTGCCAGCAGTCCCCGGACAGGGTCTGGCTACACCTTC. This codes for CASSPRTGSGYTF.

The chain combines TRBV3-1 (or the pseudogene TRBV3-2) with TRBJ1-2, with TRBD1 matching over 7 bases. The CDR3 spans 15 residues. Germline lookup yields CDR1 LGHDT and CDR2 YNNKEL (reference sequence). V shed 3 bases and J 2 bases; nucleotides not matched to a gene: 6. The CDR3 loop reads CASSHLGQANYGYTF. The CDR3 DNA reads TGTGCCAGCAGCCACCTCGGACAGGCAAACTATGGCTACACCTTC.

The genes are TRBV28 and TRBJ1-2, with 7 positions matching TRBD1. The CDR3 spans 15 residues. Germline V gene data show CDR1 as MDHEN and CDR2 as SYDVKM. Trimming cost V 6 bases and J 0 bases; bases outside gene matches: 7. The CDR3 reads CASRLTGPSNYGYTF. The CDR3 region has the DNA TGTGCCAGCAGATTGACAGGGCCCTCTAACTATGGCTACACCTTC.

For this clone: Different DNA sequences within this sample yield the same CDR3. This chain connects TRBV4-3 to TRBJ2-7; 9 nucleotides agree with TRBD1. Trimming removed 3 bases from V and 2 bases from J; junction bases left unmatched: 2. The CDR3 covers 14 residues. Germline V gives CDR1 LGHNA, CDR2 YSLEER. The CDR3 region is CASSQRTGAYEQYF. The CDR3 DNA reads TGCGCCAGCAGCCAGCGGACAGGGGCCTACGAGCAGTACTTC.

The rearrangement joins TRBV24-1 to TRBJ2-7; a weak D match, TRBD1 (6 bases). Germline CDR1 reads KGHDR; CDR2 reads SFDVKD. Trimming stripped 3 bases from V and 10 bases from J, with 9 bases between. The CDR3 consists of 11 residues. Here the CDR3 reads CATSDLTGQYF. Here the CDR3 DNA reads TGTGCCACCAGTGATCTGACAGGCCAGTACTTC.

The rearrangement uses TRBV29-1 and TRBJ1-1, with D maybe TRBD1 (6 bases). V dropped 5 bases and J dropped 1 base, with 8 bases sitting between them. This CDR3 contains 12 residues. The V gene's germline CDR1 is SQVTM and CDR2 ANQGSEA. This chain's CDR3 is CSVLTGNTEAFF. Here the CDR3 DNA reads TGCAGCGTTTTGACAGGGAACACTGAAGCTTTCTTT.

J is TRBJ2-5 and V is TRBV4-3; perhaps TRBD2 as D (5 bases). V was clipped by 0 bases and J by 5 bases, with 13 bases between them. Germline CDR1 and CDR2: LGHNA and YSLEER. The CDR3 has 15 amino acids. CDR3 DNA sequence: TGCGCCAGCAGCCAAGATATCACGAGGGCGGAGACCCAGTACTTC. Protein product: CASSQDITRAETQYF.

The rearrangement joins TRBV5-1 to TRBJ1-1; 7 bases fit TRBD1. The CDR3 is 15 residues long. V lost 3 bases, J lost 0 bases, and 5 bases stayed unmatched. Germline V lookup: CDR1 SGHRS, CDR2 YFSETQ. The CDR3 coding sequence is TGCGCCAGCAGCTCGTCACAGGGGATGAACACTGAAGCTTTCTTT. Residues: CASSSSQGMNTEAFF.

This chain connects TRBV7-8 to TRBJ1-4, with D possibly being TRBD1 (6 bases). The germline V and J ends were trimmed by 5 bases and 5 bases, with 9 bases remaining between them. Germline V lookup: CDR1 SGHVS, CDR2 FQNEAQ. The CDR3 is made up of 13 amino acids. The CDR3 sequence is CASSRDRNEKLFF. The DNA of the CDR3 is TGTGCCAGCAGCCGCGACAGGAATGAAAAACTGTTTTTT. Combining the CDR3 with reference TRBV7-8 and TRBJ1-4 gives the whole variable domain GAGVSQSPRYKVAKRGQDVALRCDPISGHVSLFWYQQALGQGPEFLTYFQNEAQLDKSGLPSDRFFAERPEGSVSTLKIQRTQQEDSAVYLCASSRDRNEKLFFGSGTQLSVL.

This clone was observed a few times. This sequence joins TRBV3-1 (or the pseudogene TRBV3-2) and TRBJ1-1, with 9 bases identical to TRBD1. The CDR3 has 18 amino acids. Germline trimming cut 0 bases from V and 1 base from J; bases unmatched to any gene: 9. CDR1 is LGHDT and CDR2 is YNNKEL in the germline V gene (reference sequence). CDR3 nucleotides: TGTGCCAGCAGCCAAGAACCATATTGGACAGGGGCGAACACTGAAGCTTTCTTT. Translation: CASSQEPYWTGANTEAFF.

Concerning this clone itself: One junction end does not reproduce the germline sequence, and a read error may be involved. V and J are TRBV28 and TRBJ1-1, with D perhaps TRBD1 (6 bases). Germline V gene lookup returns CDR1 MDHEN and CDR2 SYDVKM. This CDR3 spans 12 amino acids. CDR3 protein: CASSSGTPLGIF. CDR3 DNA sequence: TGTGCCAGCAGTTCCGGGACACCCCTTGGGATCTTT.

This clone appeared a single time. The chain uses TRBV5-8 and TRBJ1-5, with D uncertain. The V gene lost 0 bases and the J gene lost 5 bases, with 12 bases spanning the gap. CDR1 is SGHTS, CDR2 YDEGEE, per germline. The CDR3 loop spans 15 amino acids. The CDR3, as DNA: TGTGCCAGCAGCTTGGAGGGAGGGCGGGATCAGCCCCAGCATTTT. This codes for CASSLEGGRDQPQHF.

This chain's CDR3 is CASSLRGRGDQETQYF. In DNA form, the CDR3 reads TGCGCCAGCAGCCTTAGAGGGAGAGGAGATCAAGAGACCCAGTACTTC. The rearrangement uses TRBV4-3 and TRBJ2-5; weak D call: TRBD2 (5 bases). The germline V and J ends were trimmed by 4 bases and 2 bases, with 17 bases remaining between them. The CDR3 totals 16 residues. Germline assignment: CDR1 LGHNA and CDR2 YSLEER.

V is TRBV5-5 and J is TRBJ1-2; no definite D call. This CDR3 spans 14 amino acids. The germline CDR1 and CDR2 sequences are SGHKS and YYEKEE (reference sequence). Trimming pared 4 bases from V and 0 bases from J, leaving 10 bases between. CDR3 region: CASSRGNTNYGYTF. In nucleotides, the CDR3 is TGTGCCAGCAGCCGAGGAAATACTAACTATGGCTACACCTTC.

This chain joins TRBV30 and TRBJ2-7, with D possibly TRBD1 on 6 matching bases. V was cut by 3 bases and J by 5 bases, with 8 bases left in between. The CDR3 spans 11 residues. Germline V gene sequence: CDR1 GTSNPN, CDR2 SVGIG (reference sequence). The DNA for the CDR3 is TGTGCCTGGAGATACAGGGACGAGCAGTACTTC. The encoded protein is CAWRYRDEQYF.

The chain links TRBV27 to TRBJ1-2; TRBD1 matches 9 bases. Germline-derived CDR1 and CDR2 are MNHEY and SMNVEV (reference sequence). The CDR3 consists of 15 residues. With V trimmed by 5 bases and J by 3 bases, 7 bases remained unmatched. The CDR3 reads CASSDFTGGYYGYTF. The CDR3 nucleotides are TGTGCCAGCAGTGACTTTACAGGGGGCTACTATGGCTACACCTTC.

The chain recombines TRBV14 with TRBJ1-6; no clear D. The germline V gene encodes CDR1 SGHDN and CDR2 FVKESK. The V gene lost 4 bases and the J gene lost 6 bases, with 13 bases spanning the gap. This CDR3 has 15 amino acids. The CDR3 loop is CASSPGSFFNSPLHF. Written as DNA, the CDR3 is TGTGCCAGCAGCCCCGGTAGTTTTTTTAATTCACCCCTCCACTTT.

CDR3 residues: CASSPDRGSQYF. CDR3 bases: TGCGCCAGCAGCCCGGACAGGGGGTCGCAGTATTTT. The chain joins TRBV5-1 to TRBJ2-3; TRBD1 agrees at 10 bases. The V and J ends lost 4 bases and 10 bases, in that order; junction bases with no gene match: 3. The CDR3 is 12 amino acids. Per the germline V gene, CDR1 is SGHRS and CDR2 is YFSETQ.

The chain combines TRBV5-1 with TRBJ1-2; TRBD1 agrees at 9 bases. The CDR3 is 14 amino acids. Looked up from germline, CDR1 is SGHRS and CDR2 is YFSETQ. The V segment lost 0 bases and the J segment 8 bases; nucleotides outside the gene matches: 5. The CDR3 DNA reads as TGCGCCAGCAGCTTGGCACAGGGGGCTGAGGGCTACACCTTC. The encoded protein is CASSLAQGAEGYTF.